This T cell receptor (beta chain) was retrieved from a study of blood T cell repertoires in COVID-19. Across the whole study: Acute-phase and convalescent COVID-19 samples originated in the United States, Italy and Spain. PBMCs, B-cell-depleted T cells, or T cells were the source of the cDNA or gDNA that made up the material.

Assay used: immunoSEQ multiplex PCR; TCRdb lists only in-frame clones, some missing. The data contain a few hundred thousand clones, roughly 85% of them singletons. V lost 2 bases and J 5 bases, leaving 9 bases between the germline ends. Germline CDR1 is ENHRY and CDR2 is SYGVKD. This CDR3 comprises 13 residues. This clonotype was sampled from a man aged 55 to 70 who had recovered from COVID-19. This chain joins TRBV10-3 and TRBJ2-5, with D possibly TRBD2 on 5 matching bases. Sequencing was done on a sample of peripheral blood. This chain's CDR3 is CAISEEGRETQYF. The CDR3 DNA is TGTGCCATCAGTGAGGAGGGCAGGGAGACCCAGTACTTC.